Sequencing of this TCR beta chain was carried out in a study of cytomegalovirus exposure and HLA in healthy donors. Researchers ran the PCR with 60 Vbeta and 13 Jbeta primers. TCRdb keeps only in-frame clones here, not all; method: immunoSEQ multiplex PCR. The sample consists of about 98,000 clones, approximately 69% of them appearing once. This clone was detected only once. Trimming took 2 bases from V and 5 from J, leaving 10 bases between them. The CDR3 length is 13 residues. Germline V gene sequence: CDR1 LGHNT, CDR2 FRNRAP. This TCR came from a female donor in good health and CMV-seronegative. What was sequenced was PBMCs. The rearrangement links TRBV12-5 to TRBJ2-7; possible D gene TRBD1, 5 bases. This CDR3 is CASGLSGYHEQYF. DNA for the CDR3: TGTGCTAGTGGTTTGTCAGGGTACCACGAGCAGTACTTC.